This passage covers 5 T cell receptor beta chains from one sample sequenced in a study of cytomegalovirus exposure and HLA in healthy donors. PCR involved 60 Vbeta and 13 Jbeta primers. TCRdb's copy holds only in-frame clones and misses some; the assay was immunoSEQ multiplex PCR. This sample carries over 200,000 clones, more than 75% of them seen once, and the ten largest clones take 5% to 6.5%. The material sequenced was PBMCs. The receptors shown here come from a woman in her 40s in good health and CMV-seropositive.

The chain uses TRBV5-4 and TRBJ2-1; weak D call: TRBD1 (6 bases). CDR1 SGHNT and CDR2 YYREEE come from the germline V gene (reference sequence). This CDR3 is built from 12 residues. V was trimmed by 2 bases and J by 8 bases, leaving 8 bases between them. The CDR3 region has the DNA TGTGCCAGCAGCTTTAAGGGGGATGAGCAGTTCTTC. It yields the protein CASSFKGDEQFF. Variable domain in full (rest from reference TRBV5-4 and TRBJ2-1): ETGVTQSPTHLIKTRGQQVTLRCSSQSGHNTVSWYQQALGQGPQFIFQYYREEENGRGNFPPRFSGLQFPNYSSELNVNALELDDSALYLCASSFKGDEQFFGPGTRLTVL.

The rearrangement uses TRBV6-5 and TRBJ2-7; 10 nucleotides align to TRBD1. Per germline, CDR1 MNHEY and CDR2 SVGAGI. The CDR3 is 15 residues long. Trimming cost V 6 bases and J 2 bases; bases outside gene matches: 7. For the CDR3, the DNA is TGTGCCAGCAGATCCGGACAGGGGGACCCCTACGAGCAGTACTTC. Protein: CASRSGQGDPYEQYF.

The V gene is TRBV7-8, the J gene TRBJ2-7, with TRBD2 matching over 12 bases. Looked up from germline, CDR1 is SGHVS and CDR2 is FQNEAQ. V was clipped by 4 bases and J by 4 bases; unmatched bases: 23. This CDR3 contains 21 residues. The CDR3 DNA is TGTGCCAGCAGCTACTACCGCGTTTTCGCTAGCGGGAGGGCCACTAAGTACGAGCAGTACTTC. The encoded protein is CASSYYRVFASGRATKYEQYF.

The gene calls are TRBV28 and TRBJ2-7; D call uncertain. CDR1 is MDHEN, CDR2 SYDVKM, per germline. The CDR3 is 13 amino acids. V lost 5 bases, J lost 4 bases, and 12 bases lay in between. This CDR3 is CASSPPQVYEQYF. The CDR3 region has the DNA TGTGCCAGCAGTCCGCCGCAGGTTTACGAGCAGTACTTC.

The chain recombines TRBV19 with TRBJ1-1; TRBD1 might be the D (6 bases). This CDR3 is 17 amino acids long. The germline V gene encodes CDR1 LNHDA and CDR2 SQIVND (reference sequence). With 3 bases removed from V and 2 bases from J, the gap between germline ends came to 19 bases. The CDR3 sequence: CASSMYGGRMVNTEAFF. The CDR3 nucleotides are TGTGCCAGTAGTATGTACGGGGGGCGAATGGTAAACACTGAAGCTTTCTTT.